This TCR beta chain is from a study of shared clonotypes between healthy human individuals. CDR3 length: 13 residues. Per germline, CDR1 ENHRY and CDR2 SYGVKD. The V and J ends lost 6 bases and 4 bases respectively, with 9 bases between them. With respect to this clone: As yet, its antigen is unknown.

Method: immunoSEQ multiplex PCR; TCRdb's copy keeps in-frame clones and lacks some. The table lists roughly 2 million clones, approximately 95% of them singletons. Every one of the donors was a Caucasian adult that lived in Nashville, Tennessee. General study points: Larger estimated richness was generally recorded for naive subsets relative to memory subsets.

This receptor was identified in a young man in good health. The sequenced sample was naive CD4+ T cells sorted from blood. Subset defined: CD45RA+ positively selected. The rearrangement joins TRBV10-3 to TRBJ2-2; D is undetermined. CDR3 protein: CAISSDPTGELFF. As DNA, the CDR3 is TGTGCCATCAGCTCGGACCCCACCGGGGAGCTGTTTTTT.